The rows below give T cell receptor beta chains drawn from one sample of a study of T cell responses to AZD1222 COVID-19 vaccine. Generated by immunoSEQ multiplex PCR, the TCRdb table keeps only in-frame clones and is missing some. The repertoire holds 100,000 to 150,000 clones, nearly 95% seen once, with roughly 5.4% in the top ten. The material sequenced was peripheral blood, taken on day 0 of AZD1222 vaccination. The receptors were sampled from an adult in good health. Both conserved end residues are part of each CDR3. D genes are given only for firm matches. Where a row states a size, it is once, few, many or the class of an expanded clone; other rows omit it.

V	size	J	D	DNA	CDR3
TRBV5-1	-	TRBJ1-6	-	TGCGCCAGCAGGCGGGACACGGGCCATTTTCCCCTCCACTTT	CASRRDTGHFPLHF
TRBV9	-	TRBJ2-2	-	TGTGCCAGCAGCGCCACTCGTTTAGCGGAGACGAACACCGGGGAGCTGTTTTTT	CASSATRLAETNTGELFF
TRBV27	-	TRBJ2-1	-	TGTGCCAGCAGTTTATCCACAGTGTCCCGGAATGAGCAGTTCTTC	CASSLSTVSRNEQFF
TRBV27	-	TRBJ2-7	TRBD2	TGTGCCAGCGCCTCAGCGGGAAAGGTCTACGAGCAGTACTTC	CASASAGKVYEQYF
TRBV4-1	-	TRBJ2-1	-	TGCGCCAGCAGCCCAAATTCTAATGAGCAGTTCTTC	CASSPNSNEQFF
TRBV28	-	TRBJ1-5	-	TGTGCCAGCAGTTTTGAAGGGGCTAGACAGCCCCAGCATTTT	CASSFEGARQPQHF
TRBV9	-	TRBJ2-3	TRBD2	TGTGCCAGCAGCGTAGAGGGGAATAGCGGGAGCACAGATACGCAGTATTTT	CASSVEGNSGSTDTQYF
TRBV5-8	-	TRBJ1-1	TRBD1	TGTGCCAGCAGCTACGAGACAGGGGGAGACCACAACACTGAAGCTTTCTTT	CASSYETGGDHNTEAFF
TRBV29-1	-	TRBJ2-7	-	TGCAGCGTTGAAGGAGGGACGGTTAAGAACGAGCAGTACTTC	CSVEGGTVKNEQYF
TRBV18	-	TRBJ2-3	-	TGTGCCAGCTCAAATCTTATGGGGGAGTCCACAGATACGCAGTATTTT	CASSNLMGESTDTQYF
TRBV9	-	TRBJ1-3	-	TGTGCCAGCAGCGTAACTTGGAGCTCTGGAAACACCATATATTTT	CASSVTWSSGNTIYF
TRBV10-3	-	TRBJ1-4	-	TGTGCCATCAGTGAGTCGCGGGTGGAAAAACTGTTTTTT	CAISESRVEKLFF
TRBV27	-	TRBJ2-7	-	TGTGCCAGCAGTTTAACAGAGGGCCACGAGCAGTACTTC	CASSLTEGHEQYF
TRBV4-1	-	TRBJ1-5	TRBD1	TGCGCCAGCAGCCAAGGGGACAGAAGTAGCAATCAGCCCCAGCATTTT	CASSQGDRSSNQPQHF
TRBV5-1	-	TRBJ2-5	-	TGCGCCAGCAACCAAGGGGAAACAGAGACCCAGTACTTC	CASNQGETETQYF
TRBV7-8	-	TRBJ2-1	-	TGTGCCAGCAGCTTAGTTGGTTCCTACAATGAGCAGTTCTTC	CASSLVGSYNEQFF
TRBV12-3/TRBV12-4	-	TRBJ1-4	-	TGTGCCAGCACTCCTGGAGGTAGAGAAAAACTGTTTTTT	CASTPGGREKLFF
TRBV19	-	TRBJ1-4	-	TGTGCCAGTCGAGGAGAAGAAAAACTGTTTTTT	CASRGEEKLFF
TRBV19	once	TRBJ2-5	-	TGTGCCAGTAGTAGTAGCGGAGCCCAAGAGACCCAGTACTTC	CASSSSGAQETQYF
TRBV12-2	-	TRBJ1-6	-	TGTGCAAGTCGGGCAGGGCTGTCACCCCTCCACTTT	CASRAGLSPLHF
TRBV7-8	-	TRBJ1-2	-	TGTGCCAGCAGCTTATTTCAGGGCTCCGGTGGCTACACCTTC	CASSLFQGSGGYTF
TRBV2	-	TRBJ2-1	-	TGTGCCAGCAGGGCTGGCTACCTCACCTACAATGAGCAGTTCTTC	CASRAGYLTYNEQFF
TRBV18	-	TRBJ1-6	TRBD1	TGTGCCAGCTCGCGGGACAGCCTAGGGGCACCCCTCCACTTT	CASSRDSLGAPLHF
TRBV7-7	-	TRBJ2-5	-	TGTGCCAGCAGCTCGGTAGCTAGGGGAACCCAATTCCAAGAGACCCAGTACTTC	CASSSVARGTQFQETQYF
TRBV5-5	-	TRBJ1-2	-	TGTGCCAGCAGCTTGCTCCCTACCCCGGCAGATGGCTACACCTTC	CASSLLPTPADGYTF
TRBV10-3	-	TRBJ2-1	-	TGTGCCTCATCAGGTCGGGGGGCGCTCTTCTATGAGCAGTTCTTC	CASSGRGALFYEQFF
TRBV3-1/TRBV3-2	-	TRBJ2-7	TRBD1	TGTGCCAGCAGCCGGGACAGCTCCTACGAGCAGTACTTC	CASSRDSSYEQYF
TRBV5-4	-	TRBJ1-1	TRBD1	TGTGCCAGCAGCTTGTACAGGGGCGCCCAAGCTTTCTTT	CASSLYRGAQAFF
TRBV6-5	-	TRBJ2-1	-	TGTGCCACACACGGGGGGCCCAACAATGAGCAGTTCTTC	CATHGGPNNEQFF
TRBV4-1	-	TRBJ2-6	-	TGCGCCAGCAGCCAGGGGACCGGGGCCAACGTCCTGACTTTC	CASSQGTGANVLTF
TRBV11-2	-	TRBJ1-1	-	TGTGCCAGCAGCTTACTCCGAGGGGCCGTGACTGAAGCTTTCTTT	CASSLLRGAVTEAFF
TRBV7-6	-	TRBJ2-5	-	TGTGCCAGCAGCTTAGTATACGAGGGACAACCTACCCGGGGGAAAGAGACCCAGTACTTC	CASSLVYEGQPTRGKETQYF
TRBV30	-	TRBJ2-7	-	TGTGCCTGGAGTCAGGGGCCCACCGAGCAGTACTTC	CAWSQGPTEQYF
TRBV10-2	-	TRBJ2-7	TRBD2	TGCGCCAGCATACTTAGCGGGAGTTCCCACGAGCAGTACTTC	CASILSGSSHEQYF
TRBV7-6	-	TRBJ1-6	-	TGTGCCAGCAGTCCAAATCAGGCTACAAATTCACCCCTCCACTTT	CASSPNQATNSPLHF
TRBV5-1	-	TRBJ1-6	TRBD1	TGCGCCAGCAGCCACGACAGGGGCTCCTCGGGCCTCCACTTT	CASSHDRGSSGLHF
TRBV7-2	-	TRBJ1-2	-	TGTGCCAGCACCACTGGTAATGGGGCAGGGAGCGGCTATGGCTACACCTTC	CASTTGNGAGSGYGYTF
TRBV27	once	TRBJ2-1	-	TGTGCCAGCAGTGCCCGACTAGGGCTCAATGAGCAGTTCTTC	CASSARLGLNEQFF
TRBV12-3/TRBV12-4	-	TRBJ1-1	-	TGTGCCAGCGGAGGACAGTTGAACACTGAAGCTTTCTTT	CASGGQLNTEAFF
TRBV18	-	TRBJ1-2	-	TGTGCCAGCTCACAGTACAGTGGTGGCTACACCTTC	CASSQYSGGYTF
TRBV15	-	TRBJ2-5	-	TGTGCCACCAGCAGAGAGGGGTACGAGACCCAGTACTTC	CATSREGYETQYF
TRBV12-3/TRBV12-4	-	TRBJ1-4	-	TGTGCCAGCAGTTTTACGTATGAAGGACTGTTTTTT	CASSFTYEGLFF
TRBV2	-	TRBJ1-1	-	TGTGCCAGCTCGGACAGCCACACTGAAGCTTTCTTT	CASSDSHTEAFF
TRBV6-5	-	TRBJ1-1	-	TGTGCCAGCAGTCTGGCAGGGAACACTGAAGCTTTCTTT	CASSLAGNTEAFF
TRBV18	-	TRBJ2-1	TRBD1	TGTGCCAGCTCACCATCACAGGGGAATGAGCAGTTCTTC	CASSPSQGNEQFF
TRBV9	-	TRBJ2-1	-	TGTGCCAGCAGCGTAGCCGTCAGCTCCTACAATGAGCAGTTCTTC	CASSVAVSSYNEQFF
TRBV12-5	-	TRBJ2-2	TRBD1	TGTGCTAGTGGTTTAAGAACGTCGGACAGGGCCTACCTTTACACCGGGGAGCTGTTTTTT	CASGLRTSDRAYLYTGELFF
TRBV7-3	-	TRBJ2-2	TRBD2	TGTGCCAGCAGCCCAGGACTAGTCGGGGAGCTGTTTTTT	CASSPGLVGELFF
TRBV30	-	TRBJ2-5	-	TGTGCCTGGAAGAACGGGCGGGAGACCCAGTACTTC	CAWKNGRETQYF
TRBV5-1	-	TRBJ1-1	-	TGCGCCAGCAGGGGGGGGCGTAGCGACACTGAAGCTTTCTTT	CASRGGRSDTEAFF
TRBV3-1/TRBV3-2	-	TRBJ1-2	-	TGTGCCAGCAGCCAAGGGACCGCTCTAGGCTACACCTTC	CASSQGTALGYTF
TRBV29-1	-	TRBJ2-7	-	TGCAGCGTTGAAGATCAGAGGGAAACCTCCTACGAGCAGTACTTC	CSVEDQRETSYEQYF
TRBV19	-	TRBJ2-2	TRBD2	TGTGCCAGTAGTATCCCGACTAGCCCCACAACACCCGGGGAGCTGTTTTTT	CASSIPTSPTTPGELFF
TRBV6-6	-	TRBJ2-1	-	TGTGCCAGCAGAACAACAGGGTATGAGCAGTTCTTC	CASRTTGYEQFF